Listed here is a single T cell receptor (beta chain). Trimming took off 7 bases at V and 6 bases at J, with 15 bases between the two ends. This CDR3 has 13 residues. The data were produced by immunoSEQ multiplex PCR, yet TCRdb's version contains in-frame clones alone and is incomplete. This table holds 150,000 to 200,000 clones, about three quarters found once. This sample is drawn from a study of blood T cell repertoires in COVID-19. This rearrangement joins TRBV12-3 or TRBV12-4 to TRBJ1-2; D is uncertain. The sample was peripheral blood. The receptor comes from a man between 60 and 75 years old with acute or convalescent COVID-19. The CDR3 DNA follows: TGTGCCAGCAACAAGATGAGGGTTGATGGCTACACCTTC. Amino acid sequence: CASNKMRVDGYTF.